This T cell receptor (beta chain) was obtained from a study of cytomegalovirus exposure and HLA in healthy donors. PCR employed 60 Vbeta and 13 Jbeta primers. Data came from immunoSEQ multiplex PCR; TCRdb stores just in-frame clones and leaves some out. The table has 170,000 or so clones, under 80% seen once. Germline CDR1 and CDR2: SEHNR and FQNEAQ (reference sequence). The CDR3 sequence is 18 residues long. V dropped 5 bases and J dropped 0; count of bases not matched to a gene: 13. Input material: PBMCs. This TCR came from a woman in her twenties or thirties in good health and CMV-seronegative. The genes are TRBV7-9 and TRBJ1-2; the match to TRBD1 covers 9 bases. The CDR3 coding sequence is TGTGCCAGCAGCCCGGGTTTGGGGACAGGGAGAACTAACTATGGCTACACCTTC. Its translation: CASSPGLGTGRTNYGYTF.